This TCR beta chain was retrieved from a study of T cells after yellow fever vaccination. Study results and caveats: There was a possibility that FACS-sorted repertoires contained abundant clonotypes contaminating from the bulk population. Post-booster reappearance was seen for most primary-vaccination clones (roughly 96% CD4, around 88% CD8).

This clonotype was seen ten or more times. Antigen: not known. TCRdb independently ran MiXCR on the 5' RACE reads; one entry per CDR3 protein. The sample consists of about 210,000 distinct CDR3 sequences, about 7% of them appearing once. The clonotype originates from a man aged 25 to 45 who received the YFV17D yellow fever vaccine. The specimen was CD4+ T cells sorted from PBMCs, collected on the day of the yellow fever booster vaccination.

DNA of the CDR3: TGTGCCACCAGTGATCAGGGGGCTTGGTATGGCTACACCTTC. This gives the protein CATSDQGAWYGYTF. The rearrangement links TRBV24-1 to TRBJ1-2; 8 nucleotides line up with TRBD1. The CDR3 is 14 amino acids. CDR1 and CDR2 (germline): KGHDR, SFDVKD. Trimming cost V 3 bases and J 5 bases; bases outside gene matches: 4.